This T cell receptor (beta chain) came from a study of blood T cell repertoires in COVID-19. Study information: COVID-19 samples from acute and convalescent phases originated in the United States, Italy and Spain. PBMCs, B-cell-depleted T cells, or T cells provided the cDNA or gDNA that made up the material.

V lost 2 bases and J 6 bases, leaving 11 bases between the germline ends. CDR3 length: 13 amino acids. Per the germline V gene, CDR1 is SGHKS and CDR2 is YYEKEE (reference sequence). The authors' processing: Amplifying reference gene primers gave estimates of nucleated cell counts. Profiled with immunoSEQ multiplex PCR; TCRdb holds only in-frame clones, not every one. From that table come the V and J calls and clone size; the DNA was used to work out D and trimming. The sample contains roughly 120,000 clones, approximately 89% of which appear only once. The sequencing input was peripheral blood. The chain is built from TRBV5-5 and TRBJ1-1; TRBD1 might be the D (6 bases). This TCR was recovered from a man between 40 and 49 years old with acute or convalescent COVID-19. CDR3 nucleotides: TGTGCCAGCAGCTTCGACAGGCGCCCTGAAGCTTTCTTT. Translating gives CASSFDRRPEAFF.